This TCR beta chain was identified during a study of OX40 agonist ivuxolimab in advanced cancers. Germline V CDR1 and CDR2: SEHNR, FQNEAQ (reference sequence). Trimming stripped 4 bases from V and 4 bases from J, with 12 bases between. The CDR3 loop spans 14 amino acids. Autoimmune disease history or systemic immunosuppression excluded patients. Profiling relied on immunoSEQ multiplex PCR, and the TCRdb table lists in-frame clones only, not all of them. Found here are roughly 87,000 clones, around 90% of them singletons; the top ten hold approximately 0.7%. This TCR was recovered from an adult with an advanced solid tumor such as melanoma, head and neck, liver or kidney cancer. This sample comprised CD4+ or CD8+ T cells sorted from blood, obtained in a trial of the OX40 agonist ivuxolimab. The rearrangement links TRBV7-9 to TRBJ2-3, with D tentatively TRBD2 (6 bases). DNA for the CDR3: TGTGCCAGCAGCTCGACTTGGGGGGCAGATACGCAGTATTTT. Protein sequence: CASSSTWGADTQYF.